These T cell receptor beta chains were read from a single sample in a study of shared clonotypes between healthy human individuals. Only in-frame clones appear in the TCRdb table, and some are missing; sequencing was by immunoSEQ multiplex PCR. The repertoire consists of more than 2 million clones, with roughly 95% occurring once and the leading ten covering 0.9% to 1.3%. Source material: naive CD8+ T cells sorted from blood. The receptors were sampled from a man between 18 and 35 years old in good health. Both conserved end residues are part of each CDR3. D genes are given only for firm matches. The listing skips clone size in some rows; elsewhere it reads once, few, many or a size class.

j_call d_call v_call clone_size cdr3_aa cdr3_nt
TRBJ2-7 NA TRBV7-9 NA CASSHQGNEQYF TGTGCCAGCAGCCATCAGGGGAACGAGCAGTACTTC
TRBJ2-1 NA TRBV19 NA CASSPPGLPSYNEQFF TGTGCCAGTAGTCCACCAGGACTCCCATCCTACAATGAGCAGTTCTTC
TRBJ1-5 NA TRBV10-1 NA CASSEDGNQPQHF TGCGCCAGCAGTGAGGATGGGAATCAGCCCCAGCATTTT
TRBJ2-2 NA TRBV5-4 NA CASSSKGNTGELFF TGTGCCAGCAGCTCAAAGGGAAACACCGGGGAGCTGTTTTTT
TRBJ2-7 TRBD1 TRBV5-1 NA CASSEDRGNDEQYF TGCGCCAGCAGCGAGGACAGGGGGAACGACGAGCAGTACTTC
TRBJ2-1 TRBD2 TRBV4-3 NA CASSLFSAGGGSEQFF TGCGCCAGCAGTCTCTTTAGCGCGGGAGGAGGAAGTGAGCAGTTCTTC
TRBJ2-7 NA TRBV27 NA CASSGHRAVYEQYF TGTGCCAGCAGTGGCCATAGGGCAGTTTACGAGCAGTACTTC
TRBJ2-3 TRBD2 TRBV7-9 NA CASNILAGGPPDTQYF TGTGCCAGCAACATACTAGCGGGAGGGCCCCCAGATACGCAGTATTTT
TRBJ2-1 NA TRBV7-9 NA CASSFYGNEQFF TGTGCCAGCAGCTTTTACGGGAATGAGCAGTTCTTC
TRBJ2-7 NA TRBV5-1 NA CASSLTSSSSYEQYF TGCGCCAGCAGCCTGACAAGCTCCAGCTCCTACGAGCAGTACTTC
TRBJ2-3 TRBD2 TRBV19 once CASSILSSFGTSGTTDTQYF TGTGCCAGTAGTATATTATCGTCTTTTGGGACTAGCGGAACCACAGATACGCAGTATTTT
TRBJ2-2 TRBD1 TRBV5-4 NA CASSPGTGTGELFF TGTGCCAGCAGCCCGGGGACAGGGACCGGGGAGCTGTTTTTT
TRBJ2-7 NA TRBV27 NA CASSLSDPAGFGEQYF TGTGCCAGCAGTTTATCGGATCCTGCGGGGTTCGGGGAGCAGTACTTC
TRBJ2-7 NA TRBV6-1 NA CASSPITSYEQYF TGTGCCAGCAGTCCAATAACCTCCTACGAGCAGTACTTC
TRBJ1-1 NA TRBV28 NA CASRVGEGTEAFF TGTGCCAGCAGGGTAGGGGAGGGCACTGAAGCTTTCTTT
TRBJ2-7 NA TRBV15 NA CATSPSWQGSSYEQYF TGTGCCACCAGCCCAAGTTGGCAGGGGAGCTCCTACGAGCAGTACTTC
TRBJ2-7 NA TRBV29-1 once CSVVSTSDEQYF TGCAGCGTTGTTAGTACTTCTGACGAGCAGTACTTC
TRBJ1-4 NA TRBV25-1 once CASSESFPGWEKLFF TGTGCCAGCAGTGAATCCTTCCCAGGTTGGGAGAAACTGTTTTTT
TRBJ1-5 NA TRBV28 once CASSPRDTLSNQPQHF TGTGCCAGCAGCCCACGCGACACCCTTAGCAATCAGCCCCAGCATTTT
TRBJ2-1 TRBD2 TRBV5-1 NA CASSLRSSGSSYNEQFF TGCGCCAGCAGCTTGAGGTCTAGCGGGAGCTCCTACAATGAGCAGTTCTTC
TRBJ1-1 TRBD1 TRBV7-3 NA CASSLQGAQTEAFF TGTGCCAGCAGCTTACAGGGGGCGCAGACTGAAGCTTTCTTT
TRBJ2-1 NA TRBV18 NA CASSPTERRGYNEQFF TGTGCCAGCTCACCAACTGAACGAAGGGGCTACAATGAGCAGTTCTTC
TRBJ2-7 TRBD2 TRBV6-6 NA CASSSIEGGLWEQYF TGTGCCAGCAGTAGTATCGAGGGAGGGCTATGGGAGCAGTACTTC
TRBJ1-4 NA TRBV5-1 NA CASSLTAGKEKLFF TGCGCCAGCAGCTTGACGGCAGGGAAAGAAAAACTGTTTTTT
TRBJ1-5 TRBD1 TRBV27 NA CASSTDREHNQPQHF TGTGCCAGCAGTACAGACAGGGAGCACAATCAGCCCCAGCATTTT
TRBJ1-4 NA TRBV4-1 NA CASSQSLGEKLFF TGCGCCAGCAGCCAAAGTTTAGGTGAAAAACTGTTTTTT
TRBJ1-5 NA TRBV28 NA CASSDNQPQHF TGTGCCAGCAGTGATAATCAGCCCCAGCATTTT
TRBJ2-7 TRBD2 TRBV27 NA CASSLVAGTSYEQYF TGTGCCAGCAGTTTGGTAGCGGGGACTTCCTACGAGCAGTACTTC
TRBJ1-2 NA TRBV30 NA CAWSVGVGEDGYTF TGTGCCTGGAGTGTAGGGGTGGGGGAGGATGGCTACACCTTC
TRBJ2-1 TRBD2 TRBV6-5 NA CASSILAGDGNEQFF TGTGCCAGCAGTATACTAGCGGGAGATGGCAATGAGCAGTTCTTC
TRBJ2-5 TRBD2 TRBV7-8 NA CASSFKMAGGLQETQYF TGTGCCAGCAGCTTTAAGATGGCGGGAGGTCTCCAAGAGACCCAGTACTTC
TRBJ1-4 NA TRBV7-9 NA CASSTSYNEKLFF TGTGCCAGCAGCACCAGCTATAATGAAAAACTGTTTTTT
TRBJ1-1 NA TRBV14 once CASSQDVLGPQHTEAFF TGTGCCAGCAGCCAAGACGTTTTAGGTCCCCAGCACACTGAAGCTTTCTTT
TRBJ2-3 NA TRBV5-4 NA CASSRISTDTQYF TGTGCCAGCAGCCGAATTTCCACAGATACGCAGTATTTT
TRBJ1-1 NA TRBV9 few CASSVEGASNTEAFF TGTGCCAGCAGCGTAGAAGGGGCCTCGAACACTGAAGCTTTCTTT
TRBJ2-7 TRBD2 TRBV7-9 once CASGSSGGETYEQYF TGTGCCAGCGGATCTAGCGGGGGGGAAACCTACGAGCAGTACTTC
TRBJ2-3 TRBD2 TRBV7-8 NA CASSLEGTTVWGDTQYF TGTGCCAGCAGCTTAGAAGGGACTACCGTCTGGGGAGATACGCAGTATTTT
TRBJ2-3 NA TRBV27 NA CASSFSGAGDTQYF TGTGCCAGCAGTTTCTCCGGGGCGGGAGATACGCAGTATTTT
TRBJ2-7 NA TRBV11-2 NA CASSRGRSYEQYF TGTGCCAGCAGTCGGGGCCGATCCTACGAGCAGTACTTC
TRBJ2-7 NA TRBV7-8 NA CASSLDWGIENEQYF TGTGCCAGCAGCTTAGACTGGGGGATCGAAAACGAGCAGTACTTC
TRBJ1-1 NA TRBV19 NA CASSMDPDTLTEAFF TGTGCCAGTAGTATGGACCCGGACACACTCACTGAAGCTTTCTTT
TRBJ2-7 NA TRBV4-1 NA CASSLIDSYEQYF TGCGCCAGCAGCCTTATTGACAGCTACGAGCAGTACTTC
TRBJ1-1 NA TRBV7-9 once CASSFGSSPVAFF TGTGCCAGCAGCTTTGGCTCCAGCCCGGTTGCTTTCTTT
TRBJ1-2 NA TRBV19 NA CASSLGGPYGYTF TGTGCCAGTAGCCTCGGGGGGCCCTATGGCTACACCTTC
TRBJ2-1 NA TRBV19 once CASQQGPPNEQFF TGTGCCAGTCAACAGGGCCCGCCCAATGAGCAGTTCTTC
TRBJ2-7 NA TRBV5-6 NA CASSFMTVFYEQYF TGTGCCAGCAGCTTTATGACGGTTTTCTACGAGCAGTACTTC
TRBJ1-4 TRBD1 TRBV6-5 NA CASSSGQGAEKLFF TGTGCCAGCAGTTCGGGACAGGGGGCTGAAAAACTGTTTTTT
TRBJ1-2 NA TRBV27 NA CASGEGNYGYTF TGTGCCAGCGGAGAGGGTAACTATGGCTACACCTTC
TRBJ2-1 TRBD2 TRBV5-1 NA CASSLVNLAGGGGEQFF TGCGCCAGCAGCTTGGTAAATCTAGCGGGAGGAGGAGGAGAGCAGTTCTTC